This T cell receptor (beta chain) appears in the sequencing data of a study of blood T cell repertoires in COVID-19. Looking at the study overall: The samples span acute and convalescent COVID-19 from the United States, Italy and Spain.

Per the authors' pipeline: Amplifying reference gene primers gave estimates of nucleated cell counts. TCRdb's copy holds only in-frame clones and misses some; the assay was immunoSEQ multiplex PCR. The V and J calls and clone size come from that table; D and trimming were worked out from the DNA. Altogether approximately 470,000 clones are present, roughly 85% being singletons, with the ten largest covering 3.2%. From germline, CDR1 is SGHRS and CDR2 YFSETQ. This CDR3 region has 16 residues. The ends were cut back, 4 bases at V and 0 bases at J, with 17 bases in the middle. The clonotype originates from a human donor in a cohort sampled during active COVID-19. Material for sequencing was peripheral blood. V gene TRBV5-1 combines with J gene TRBJ2-7; D possibly corresponds to TRBD1 (6 bases). The CDR3 here is CASSDGQLSHSYEQYF. DNA for the CDR3: TGCGCCAGCAGCGACGGACAGCTCAGTCACTCCTACGAGCAGTACTTC.